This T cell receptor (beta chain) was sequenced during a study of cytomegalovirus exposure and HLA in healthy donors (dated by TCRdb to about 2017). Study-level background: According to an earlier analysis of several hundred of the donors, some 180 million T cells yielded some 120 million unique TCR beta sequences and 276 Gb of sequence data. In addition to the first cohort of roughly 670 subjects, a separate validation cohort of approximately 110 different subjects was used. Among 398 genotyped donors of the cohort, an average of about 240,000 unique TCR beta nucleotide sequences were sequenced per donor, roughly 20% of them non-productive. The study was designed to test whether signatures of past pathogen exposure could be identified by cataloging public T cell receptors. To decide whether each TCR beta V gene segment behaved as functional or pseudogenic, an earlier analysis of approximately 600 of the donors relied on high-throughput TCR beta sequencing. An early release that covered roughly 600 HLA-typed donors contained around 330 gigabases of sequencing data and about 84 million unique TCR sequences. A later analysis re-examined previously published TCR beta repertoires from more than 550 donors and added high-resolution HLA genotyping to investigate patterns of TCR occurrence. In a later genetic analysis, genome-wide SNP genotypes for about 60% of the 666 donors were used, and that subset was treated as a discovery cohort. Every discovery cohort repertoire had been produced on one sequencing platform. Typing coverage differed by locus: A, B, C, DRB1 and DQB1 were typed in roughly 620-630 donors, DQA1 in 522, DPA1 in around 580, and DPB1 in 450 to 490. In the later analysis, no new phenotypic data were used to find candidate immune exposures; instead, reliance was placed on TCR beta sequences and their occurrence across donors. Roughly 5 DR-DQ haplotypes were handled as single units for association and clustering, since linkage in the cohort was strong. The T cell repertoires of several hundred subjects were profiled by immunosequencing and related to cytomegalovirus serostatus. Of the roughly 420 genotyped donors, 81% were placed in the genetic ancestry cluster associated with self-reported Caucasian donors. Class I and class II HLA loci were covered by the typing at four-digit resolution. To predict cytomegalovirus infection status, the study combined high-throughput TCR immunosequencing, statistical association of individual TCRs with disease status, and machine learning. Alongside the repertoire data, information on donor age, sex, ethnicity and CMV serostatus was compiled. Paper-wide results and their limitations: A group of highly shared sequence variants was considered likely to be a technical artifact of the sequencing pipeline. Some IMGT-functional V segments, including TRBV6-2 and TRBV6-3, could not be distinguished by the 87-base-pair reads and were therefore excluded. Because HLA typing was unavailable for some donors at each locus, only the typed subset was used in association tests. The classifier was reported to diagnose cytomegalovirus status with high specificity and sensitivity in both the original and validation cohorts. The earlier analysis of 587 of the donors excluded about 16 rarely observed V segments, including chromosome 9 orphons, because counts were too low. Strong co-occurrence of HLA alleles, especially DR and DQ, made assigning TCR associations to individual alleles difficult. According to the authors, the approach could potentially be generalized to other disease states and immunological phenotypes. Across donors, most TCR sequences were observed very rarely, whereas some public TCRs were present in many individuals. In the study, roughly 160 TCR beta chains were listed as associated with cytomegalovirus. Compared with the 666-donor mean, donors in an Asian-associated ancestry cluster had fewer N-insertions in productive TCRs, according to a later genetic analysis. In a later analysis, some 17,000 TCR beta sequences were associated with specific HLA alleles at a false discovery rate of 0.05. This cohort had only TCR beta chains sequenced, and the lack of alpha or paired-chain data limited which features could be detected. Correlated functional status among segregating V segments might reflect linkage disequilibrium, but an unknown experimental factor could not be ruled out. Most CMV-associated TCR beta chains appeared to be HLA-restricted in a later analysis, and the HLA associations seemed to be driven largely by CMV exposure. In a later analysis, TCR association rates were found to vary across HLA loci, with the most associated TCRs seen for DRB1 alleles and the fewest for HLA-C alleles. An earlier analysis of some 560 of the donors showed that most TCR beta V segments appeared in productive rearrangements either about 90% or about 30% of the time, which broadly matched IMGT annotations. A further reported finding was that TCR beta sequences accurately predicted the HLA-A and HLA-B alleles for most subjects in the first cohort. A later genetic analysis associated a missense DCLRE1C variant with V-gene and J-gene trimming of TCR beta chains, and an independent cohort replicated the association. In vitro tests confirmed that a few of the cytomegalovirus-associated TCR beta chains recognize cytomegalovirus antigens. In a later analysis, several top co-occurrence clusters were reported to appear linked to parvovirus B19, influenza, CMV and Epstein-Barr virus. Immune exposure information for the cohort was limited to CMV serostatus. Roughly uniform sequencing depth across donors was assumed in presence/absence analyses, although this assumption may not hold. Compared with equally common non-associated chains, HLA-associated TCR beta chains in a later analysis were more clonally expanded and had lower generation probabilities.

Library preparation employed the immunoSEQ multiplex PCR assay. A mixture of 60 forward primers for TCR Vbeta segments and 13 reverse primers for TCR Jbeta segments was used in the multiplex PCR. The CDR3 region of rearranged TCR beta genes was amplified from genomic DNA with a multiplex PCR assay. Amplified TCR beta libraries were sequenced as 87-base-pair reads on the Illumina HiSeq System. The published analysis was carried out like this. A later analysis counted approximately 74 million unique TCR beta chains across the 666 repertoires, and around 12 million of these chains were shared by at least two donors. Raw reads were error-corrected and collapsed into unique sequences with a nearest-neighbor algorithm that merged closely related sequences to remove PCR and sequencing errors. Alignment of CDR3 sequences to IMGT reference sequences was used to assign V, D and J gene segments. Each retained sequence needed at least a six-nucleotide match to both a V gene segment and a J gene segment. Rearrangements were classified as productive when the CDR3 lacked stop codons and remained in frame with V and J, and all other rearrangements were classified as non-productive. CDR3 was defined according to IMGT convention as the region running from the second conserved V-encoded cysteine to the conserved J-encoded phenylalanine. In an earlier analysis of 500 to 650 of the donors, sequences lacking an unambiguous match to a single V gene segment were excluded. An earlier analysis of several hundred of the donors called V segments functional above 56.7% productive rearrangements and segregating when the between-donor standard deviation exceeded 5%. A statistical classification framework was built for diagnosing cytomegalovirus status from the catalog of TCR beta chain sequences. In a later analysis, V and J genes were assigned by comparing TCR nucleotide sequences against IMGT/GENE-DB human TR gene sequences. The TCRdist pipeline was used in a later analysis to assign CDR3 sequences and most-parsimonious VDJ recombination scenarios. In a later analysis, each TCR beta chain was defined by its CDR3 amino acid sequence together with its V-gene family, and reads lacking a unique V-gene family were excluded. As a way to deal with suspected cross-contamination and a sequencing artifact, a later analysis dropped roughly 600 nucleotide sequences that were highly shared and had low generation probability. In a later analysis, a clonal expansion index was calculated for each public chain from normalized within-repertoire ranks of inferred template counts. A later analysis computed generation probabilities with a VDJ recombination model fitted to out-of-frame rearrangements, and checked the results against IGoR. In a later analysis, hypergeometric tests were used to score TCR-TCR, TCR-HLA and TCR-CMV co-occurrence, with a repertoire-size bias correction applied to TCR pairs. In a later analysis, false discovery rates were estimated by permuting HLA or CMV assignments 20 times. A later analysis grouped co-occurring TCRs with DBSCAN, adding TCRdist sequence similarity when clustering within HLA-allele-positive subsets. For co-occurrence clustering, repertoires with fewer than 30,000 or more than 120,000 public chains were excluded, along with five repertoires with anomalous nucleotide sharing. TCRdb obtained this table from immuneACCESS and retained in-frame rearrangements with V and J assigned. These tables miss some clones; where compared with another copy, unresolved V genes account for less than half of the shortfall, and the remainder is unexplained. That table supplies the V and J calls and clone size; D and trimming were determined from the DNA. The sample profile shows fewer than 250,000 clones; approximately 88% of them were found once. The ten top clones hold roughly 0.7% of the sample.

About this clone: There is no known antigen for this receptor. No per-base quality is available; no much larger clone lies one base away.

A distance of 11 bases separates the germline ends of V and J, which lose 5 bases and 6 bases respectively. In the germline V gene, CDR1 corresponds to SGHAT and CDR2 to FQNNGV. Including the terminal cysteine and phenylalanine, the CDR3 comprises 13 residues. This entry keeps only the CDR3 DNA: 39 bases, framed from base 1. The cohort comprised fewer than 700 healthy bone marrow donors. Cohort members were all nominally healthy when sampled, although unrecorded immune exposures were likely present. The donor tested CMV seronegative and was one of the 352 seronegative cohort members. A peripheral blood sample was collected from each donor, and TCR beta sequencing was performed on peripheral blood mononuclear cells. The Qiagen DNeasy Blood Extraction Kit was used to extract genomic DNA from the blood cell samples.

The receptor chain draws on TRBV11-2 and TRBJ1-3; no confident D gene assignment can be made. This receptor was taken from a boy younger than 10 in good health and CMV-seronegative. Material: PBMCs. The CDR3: CASSRDTANTIYF. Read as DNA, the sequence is TGTGCCAGCAGCCGCGACACGGCAAACACCATATATTTT.